The T cell receptor (beta chain) described here comes from a study of CD8+ T cells in alopecia areata. At the level of the study: The investigators scored severity in treated patients by the percentage of affected scalp area.

Investigators isolated RNA and reverse transcribed it into cDNA to act as the sequencing template. Using immunoSEQ multiplex PCR, the repertoire was profiled, and TCRdb retains in-frame clones only, with some absent. The table has fewer than 250,000 clones, more than 55% seen once. Concerning this clone itself: Its cognate antigen is unknown.

This sample's treatment: oral pan-JAK inhibitor, 5-10 mg twice daily. Cell sorting was applied to PBMCs, and CD4+ and CD8+ T cells were collected. The CDR3 covers 15 residues. The V gene end was trimmed by 5 bases and the J gene end by 4 bases; junction bases not matched to a gene: 8. The germline CDR1 and CDR2 sequences are SGDLS and YYNGEE. Study-level findings and limits: The study also sequences resident alphabeta T cells of normal skin in scalp samples. Scalp clonality and expanded CD8+ clones among the top 100 fell significantly with tofacitinib.

The chain recombines TRBV9 with TRBJ2-7; the match to TRBD1 covers 11 bases. The clonotype was recovered from a human donor with alopecia areata. The sequencing used CD4+ T cells sorted from blood, collected around week 47, from a patient treated with tofacitinib. The CDR3 bases are TGTGCCAGCAGTCTTGGACAGGGGGCCCCATACGAGCAGTACTTC. This gives the protein CASSLGQGAPYEQYF.